These T cell receptor beta chains were read from a single sample in a study of cytomegalovirus exposure and HLA in healthy donors. Sequenced by immunoSEQ multiplex PCR; TCRdb stores in-frame clones only, minus some. The sample has fewer than 120,000 clones; roughly 88% are singletons. Sequencing was carried out using PBMCs. The receptors derive from a young woman in good health and CMV-seropositive. The CDR3 runs from the conserved cysteine through the conserved F or W. Fields, in order: V gene, J gene, D gene, clone size, CDR3 protein, CDR3 DNA. D genes are given only for firm matches. Clone size is given for some rows only: seen once, a few or many times, or a class if the clone is expanded.

V: TRBV18; J: TRBJ2-7; D: TRBD1; size: .; CDR3: CASSLGQDSYEQYF; DNA: TGTGCCAGCTCACTGGGACAGGACTCCTACGAGCAGTACTTC
V: TRBV9; J: TRBJ2-1; D: .; size: .; CDR3: CASSVEGGWNEQFF; DNA: TGTGCCAGCAGCGTAGAGGGCGGGTGGAATGAGCAGTTCTTC
V: TRBV5-1; J: TRBJ2-3; D: .; size: .; CDR3: CASSSDPSTDTQYF; DNA: TGCGCCAGCAGCTCAGATCCTAGCACAGATACGCAGTATTTT
V: TRBV30; J: TRBJ2-1; D: .; size: .; CDR3: CALTGRSNEQFF; DNA: TGTGCCCTAACGGGGAGGAGTAATGAGCAGTTCTTC
V: TRBV4-3; J: TRBJ1-1; D: TRBD1; size: .; CDR3: CASSRTGGTEAFF; DNA: TGCGCCAGCAGCCGTACAGGGGGCACTGAAGCTTTCTTT
V: TRBV10-3; J: TRBJ2-7; D: TRBD2; size: .; CDR3: CAISEGSGRHYEQYF; DNA: TGTGCCATCAGTGAGGGTAGCGGGAGACACTACGAGCAGTACTTC
V: TRBV10-3; J: TRBJ2-7; D: .; size: .; CDR3: CAISGGTAYEQYF; DNA: TGTGCCATCAGTGGCGGGACAGCCTACGAGCAGTACTTC
V: TRBV2; J: TRBJ2-5; D: TRBD2; size: .; CDR3: CASGVGLGTTQYF; DNA: TGTGCCAGCGGGGTGGGACTAGGGACGACCCAGTACTTC
V: TRBV19; J: TRBJ2-3; D: .; size: once; CDR3: CASSRGASADTQYF; DNA: TGTGCCAGTAGTAGAGGCGCTAGCGCAGATACGCAGTATTTT
V: TRBV7-8; J: TRBJ1-6; D: .; size: .; CDR3: CASSFGQNNSPLHF; DNA: TGTGCCAGCAGCTTCGGACAGAATAATTCACCCCTCCACTTT
V: TRBV11-2; J: TRBJ2-4; D: .; size: .; CDR3: CASSLTGLAKNIQYF; DNA: TGTGCCAGCAGCTTGACAGGCTTGGCCAAAAACATTCAGTACTTC
V: TRBV6-6; J: TRBJ2-7; D: TRBD2; size: .; CDR3: CASSYSRSSGSNEQYF; DNA: TGTGCCAGCAGTTACTCGAGGTCTAGCGGGAGCAACGAGCAGTACTTC
V: TRBV7-9; J: TRBJ1-2; D: TRBD1; size: .; CDR3: CASERQGAGYTF; DNA: TGTGCCAGCGAACGACAGGGGGCTGGCTACACCTTC
V: TRBV4-3; J: TRBJ2-5; D: TRBD2; size: .; CDR3: CASSQTGTSGVYF; DNA: TGCGCCAGCAGCCAAACCGGGACTAGCGGGGTGTACTTC
V: TRBV15; J: TRBJ1-5; D: .; size: .; CDR3: CATSRAVSRLYNQPQHF; DNA: TGTGCCACCAGCAGAGCAGTGAGCAGGCTTTACAATCAGCCCCAGCATTTT
V: TRBV9; J: TRBJ2-1; D: .; size: .; CDR3: CASSPFDRLYNEQFF; DNA: TGTGCCAGCAGCCCCTTTGACAGGCTATACAATGAGCAGTTCTTC
V: TRBV5-1; J: TRBJ2-7; D: TRBD1; size: .; CDR3: CASSLQGVSYEQYF; DNA: TGCGCCAGCAGCCTACAGGGGGTTAGTTACGAGCAGTACTTC
V: TRBV9; J: TRBJ2-4; D: TRBD1; size: .; CDR3: CASSVMDVGTGGLAKNIQYF; DNA: TGTGCCAGCAGCGTGATGGACGTGGGGACAGGGGGACTAGCCAAAAACATTCAGTACTTC
V: TRBV18; J: TRBJ2-1; D: TRBD2; size: .; CDR3: CASSPPSGRGEQFF; DNA: TGTGCCAGCTCACCACCGAGCGGGAGAGGTGAGCAGTTCTTC
V: TRBV4-3; J: TRBJ2-2; D: .; size: .; CDR3: CASSQSMGHTGELFF; DNA: TGCGCCAGCAGCCAATCTATGGGGCACACCGGGGAGCTGTTTTTT
V: TRBV29-1; J: TRBJ2-1; D: TRBD2; size: .; CDR3: CSVGSIAGSNEQFF; DNA: TGCAGCGTTGGCTCTATAGCGGGATCCAATGAGCAGTTCTTC
V: TRBV29-1; J: TRBJ1-5; D: TRBD1; size: .; CDR3: CSVAGTENQPQHF; DNA: TGCAGCGTGGCCGGGACAGAGAATCAGCCCCAGCATTTT